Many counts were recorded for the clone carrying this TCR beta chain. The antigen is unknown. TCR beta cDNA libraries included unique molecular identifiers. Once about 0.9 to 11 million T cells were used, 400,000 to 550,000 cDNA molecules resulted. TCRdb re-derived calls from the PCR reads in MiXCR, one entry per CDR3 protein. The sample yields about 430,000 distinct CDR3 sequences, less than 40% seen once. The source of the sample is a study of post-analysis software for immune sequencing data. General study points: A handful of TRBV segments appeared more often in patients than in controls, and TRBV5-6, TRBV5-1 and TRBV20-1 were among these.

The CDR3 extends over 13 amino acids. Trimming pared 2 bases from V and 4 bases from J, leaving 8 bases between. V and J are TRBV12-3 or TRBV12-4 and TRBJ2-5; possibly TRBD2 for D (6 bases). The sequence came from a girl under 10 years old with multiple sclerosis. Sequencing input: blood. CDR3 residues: CASSLNGGETQYF. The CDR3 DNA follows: TGTGCCAGCAGTTTAAACGGGGGAGAGACCCAGTACTTC.